Each of the 29 T cell receptor beta chains below was sequenced from the same sample in a study of control samples from healthy donors and cancer patients. Repertoires were generated with immunoSEQ multiplex PCR, while TCRdb's copy carries only in-frame clones and drops some. The table has more than 150,000 clones, about 90% seen once. Sequences were obtained from blood. The receptors stem from a woman aged 25 to 39 in good health.

The V gene is TRBV19, the J gene TRBJ1-3; D is perhaps TRBD1 (6 bases). The CDR3 has 17 residues. V lost 6 bases and J 0 bases, leaving 18 bases between the germline ends. Germline V CDR1 and CDR2: LNHDA, SQIVND (reference sequence). The CDR3 loop is CASSQTGRGHSGNTIYF. For the CDR3, the DNA is TGTGCCAGTAGCCAGACGGGCAGGGGCCACTCTGGAAACACCATATATTTT.

The rearrangement joins TRBV28 to TRBJ1-3; 8 bases line up with TRBD1. Unmatched junction bases numbered 6, after V lost 4 bases and J lost 4 bases. Germline V gene data show CDR1 as MDHEN and CDR2 as SYDVKM. The CDR3 loop spans 15 amino acids. CDR3 protein: CASSYQGAKGNTIYF. The DNA for the CDR3 is TGTGCCAGCAGTTATCAGGGGGCGAAAGGAAACACCATATATTTT.

The J gene is TRBJ1-4, the V gene TRBV6-5; D uncertain. Germline-derived CDR1 and CDR2 are MNHEY and SVGAGI. CDR3 length: 16 residues. V lost 2 bases, J lost 0 bases, and 10 bases lay in between. The CDR3 DNA follows: TGTGCCAGCAGTTACCGCGCGGTTGCAACTAATGAAAAACTGTTTTTT. Protein product: CASSYRAVATNEKLFF.

CDR3 nucleotides: TGTGCCAGCTCACCAGCTGGGGAGCTGTTTTTT. It translates to CASSPAGELFF. The genes are TRBV18 and TRBJ2-2; no firm D call. Trimming pared 2 bases from V and 8 bases from J, leaving 3 bases between. The germline V gene has CDR1 KGHSH and CDR2 LQKENI. The CDR3 totals 11 residues.

The V call is TRBV5-6, the J call TRBJ2-7; the D gene is possibly TRBD2 (7 bases). Trimming took 4 bases from V and 0 from J, leaving 14 bases between them. Germline V gives CDR1 SGHDT, CDR2 YYEEEE. This CDR3 has 15 residues. CDR3 nucleotides: TGTGCCAGCAGCAGGGGGGGACGGTACTCCTACGAGCAGTACTTC. It is translated as CASSRGGRYSYEQYF. Full variable domain (remainder filled in from reference TRBV5-6 and TRBJ2-7): DAGVTQSPTHLIKTRGQQVTLRCSPKSGHDTVSWYQQALGQGPQFIFQYYEEEERQRGNFPDRFSGHQFPNYSSELNVNALLLGDSALYLCASSRGGRYSYEQYFGPGTRLTVT.

The chain combines TRBV3-1 (or the pseudogene TRBV3-2) with TRBJ1-4; the D gene is possibly TRBD1 (5 bases). Germline CDR1 reads LGHDT; CDR2 reads YNNKEL (reference sequence). The length of the CDR3 is 14 residues. Trimming removed 1 base from V and 3 bases from J, with 6 bases in between. The CDR3, as DNA: TGTGCCAGCAGCCAAGGGGGGTCTAATGAAAAACTGTTTTTT. Protein product: CASSQGGSNEKLFF.

V gene TRBV28 combines with J gene TRBJ2-7, with D uncertain. Germline CDR1 is MDHEN and CDR2 is SYDVKM. Trimming left V 5 bases short and J 0 bases short, with 8 bases between. The CDR3 runs 13 residues. The CDR3, as DNA: TGTGCCAGCAGTCCGACATCCTCCTACGAGCAGTACTTC. Residues: CASSPTSSYEQYF.

The chain recombines TRBV7-2 with TRBJ1-5; D gene ambiguous. With 3 bases removed from V and 3 bases from J, the gap between germline ends came to 9 bases. Germline V gives CDR1 SGHTA, CDR2 FQGNSA. The CDR3 totals 14 residues. The CDR3 DNA reads TGTGCCAGCAGCTTCTCCGGATTCAATCAGCCCCAGCATTTT. Translating gives CASSFSGFNQPQHF.

The gene calls are TRBV6-5 and TRBJ2-5; D may be TRBD1 (6 bases). Trimming shortened V by 6 bases and J by 2 bases, and 10 bases separated the two germline ends. Per germline, CDR1 MNHEY and CDR2 SVGAGI. This CDR3 is 13 amino acids long. The CDR3 region is CASSRDRQETQYF. The CDR3 DNA sequence: TGTGCCAGCAGCCGTGACAGGCAAGAGACCCAGTACTTC.

The J gene is TRBJ2-2, the V gene TRBV19; 10 bases are shared with TRBD2. The CDR3 sequence is 18 residues long. Looked up from germline, CDR1 is LNHDA and CDR2 is SQIVND (reference sequence). V shed 7 bases, J shed 4 bases, and the junction held 15 bases outside the gene matches. In DNA form, the CDR3 reads TGTGCCAGTACCCCAACTGTTCGGCTAGCGGGAGCCACCGGGGAGCTGTTTTTT. It yields the protein CASTPTVRLAGATGELFF. Full variable domain (rest looked up from reference TRBV19 and TRBJ2-2): DGGITQSPKYLFRKEGQNVTLSCEQNLNHDAMYWYRQDPGQGLRLIYYSQIVNDFQKGDIAEGYSVSREKKESFPLTVTSAQKNPTAFYLCASTPTVRLAGATGELFFGEGSRLTVL.

The genes are TRBV25-1 and TRBJ2-2; 9 bases line up with TRBD1. The CDR3 has 17 amino acids. J was trimmed by 7 bases and V by 5 bases; bases with no gene match: 14. Germline V gene sequence: CDR1 MGHDK, CDR2 SYGVNS. Here the CDR3 DNA reads TGTGCCAGCAGTACACACGGCGGGACAGGGAGGAACGGGGAGCTGTTTTTT. It is translated as CASSTHGGTGRNGELFF.

V and J are TRBV13 and TRBJ1-4; D is undetermined. V was pared by 0 bases and J by 1 base, with 12 bases between. Looked up from germline, CDR1 is PRHDT and CDR2 is FYEKMQ (reference sequence). The CDR3 is 17 amino acids. The CDR3 spells CASSLGPSVRTNEKLFF. The CDR3, as DNA: TGTGCCAGCAGCTTAGGCCCCTCGGTGCGAACTAATGAAAAACTGTTTTTT. Using reference TRBV13 and TRBJ1-4 for the parts outside the CDR3, the full variable domain is AAGVIQSPRHLIKEKRETATLKCYPIPRHDTVYWYQQGPGQDPQFLISFYEKMQSDKGSIPDRFSAQQFSDYHSELNMSSLELGDSALYFCASSLGPSVRTNEKLFFGSGTQLSVL.

The J gene is TRBJ1-6, the V gene TRBV6-9; D may be TRBD1 (6 bases). The CDR3 contains 15 residues. V gave up 6 bases and J gave up 14 bases, with 23 bases separating them. Germline values: CDR1 MNHGY, CDR2 SVAAGI. The CDR3, as DNA: TGTGCCAGCAGCTCCCGGGACACTATAATTCACTCCCTCCACTTT. Encoded protein: CASSSRDTIIHSLHF.

J is TRBJ1-2 and V is TRBV29-1; possible D gene TRBD1, 6 bases. Trimming cost V 4 bases and J 5 bases, with 11 bases left between them. The CDR3 runs to 12 residues. Germline assignment: CDR1 SQVTM and CDR2 ANQGSEA. CDR3: CSVVAGEYGYTF. The CDR3 nucleotides are TGCAGCGTTGTGGCAGGGGAGTATGGCTACACCTTC.

The V call is TRBV7-2, the J call TRBJ1-3, with unresolved D. Trimming left V 1 base short and J 5 bases short, with 9 bases between. Germline V gene data show CDR1 as SGHTA and CDR2 as FQGNSA. CDR3 length equals 14 residues. CDR3: CASSLDSGRNTIYF. As DNA, the CDR3 is TGTGCCAGCAGCTTAGATTCAGGCCGAAACACCATATATTTT.

The chain recombines TRBV27 with TRBJ2-1; 7 bases match TRBD2. J was trimmed by 4 bases and V by 4 bases; bases with no gene match: 10. This CDR3 region has 16 residues. Per the germline V gene, CDR1 is MNHEY and CDR2 is SMNVEV (reference sequence). The CDR3 loop is CASSSEAGRWYNEQFF. Here the CDR3 DNA reads TGTGCCAGCAGTTCCGAAGCGGGAAGGTGGTACAATGAGCAGTTCTTC.

V gene TRBV5-1 combines with J gene TRBJ2-6; tentatively, D is TRBD1 (6 bases). Germline V gene sequence: CDR1 SGHRS, CDR2 YFSETQ. Trimming cost V 4 bases and J 2 bases, with 22 bases left between them. The CDR3 extends over 19 amino acids. DNA of the CDR3: TGCGCCAGCAGCAAAATGGGGGCAGGGTCGAAAACTGGGGCCAACGTCCTGACTTTC. Translation: CASSKMGAGSKTGANVLTF.

The rearrangement links TRBV2 to TRBJ2-7, with 12 bases aligning to TRBD2. Germline V lookup: CDR1 SNHLY, CDR2 FYNNEI. V lost 4 bases and J lost 6; bases outside the gene matches: 7. CDR3 length equals 15 residues. DNA of the CDR3: TGTGCCAGCAGTGGAACTAGCGGGAGGTGGACCGAGCAGTACTTC. Translating it yields CASSGTSGRWTEQYF. Complete variable domain (other parts from reference TRBV2 and TRBJ2-7): EPEVTQTPSHQVTQMGQEVILRCVPISNHLYFYWYRQILGQKVEFLVSFYNNEISEKSEIFDDQFSVERPDGSNFTLKIRSTKLEDSAMYFCASSGTSGRWTEQYFGPGTRLTVT.

The J gene is TRBJ1-2, the V gene TRBV6-5; 9 nucleotides agree with TRBD1. Germline CDR1 is MNHEY and CDR2 is SVGAGI. The CDR3 contains 15 residues. The V gene end was trimmed by 2 bases and the J gene end by 2 bases; junction bases not matched to a gene: 3. The DNA of the CDR3 is TGTGCCAGCAGTTACGGGACAGGGCCCAACTATGGCTACACCTTC. Translated, it gives CASSYGTGPNYGYTF.

The chain couples TRBV29-1 to TRBJ2-1; perhaps TRBD1 as D (6 bases). CDR1 SQVTM and CDR2 ANQGSEA come from the germline V gene. The CDR3 extends over 20 amino acids. Trimming removed 7 bases from V and 0 bases from J, with 31 bases in between. The CDR3 is CSATADRGFRSPLSYNEQFF. CDR3 nucleotides: TGCAGCGCCACTGCGGACAGAGGATTTAGATCGCCCCTCTCCTACAATGAGCAGTTCTTC.

This sequence joins TRBV14 and TRBJ2-3; TRBD1 might be the D (6 bases). Germline assignment: CDR1 SGHDN and CDR2 FVKESK. The CDR3 has 13 amino acids. Trimming pared 8 bases from V and 9 bases from J, leaving 18 bases between. CDR3 DNA: TGTGCCAGCCGGGACACTCTCCGGAACACGCAGTATTTT. This translates into CASRDTLRNTQYF.

The chain uses TRBV6-2 or TRBV6-3 and TRBJ1-5, with 12 bases lining up with TRBD1. CDR1 is MNHEY and CDR2 is SVGEGT in the germline V gene. The CDR3 runs 16 residues. With V trimmed by 2 bases and J by 4 bases, 3 bases remained unmatched. The CDR3 here is CASSYGTGGWNQPQHF. For the CDR3, the DNA is TGTGCCAGCAGTTACGGGACAGGGGGCTGGAATCAGCCCCAGCATTTT.

Remarks on this clone: Different DNA sequences within this sample yield the same CDR3. The gene calls are TRBV27 and TRBJ2-1; 9 bases match TRBD2. CDR1 is MNHEY, CDR2 SMNVEV, per germline (reference sequence). V trimming: 0 bases; J trimming: 0 bases; junction bases outside the gene matches: 0. The CDR3 consists of 16 residues. The CDR3: CASSLSTSGSYNEQFF. CDR3 in DNA: TGTGCCAGCAGTTTATCGACTAGCGGCTCCTACAATGAGCAGTTCTTC.

The gene calls are TRBV6-2 or TRBV6-3 and TRBJ2-1; 7 nucleotides line up with TRBD2. The CDR3 is made up of 16 amino acids. Germline CDR1 reads MNHEY; CDR2 reads SVGEGT. V trimming: 4 bases; J trimming: 2 bases; junction bases outside the gene matches: 8. The CDR3 nucleotides read TGTGCCAGCAGTTTGTGGGGCGGGAGTCCCTACAATGAGCAGTTCTTC. Translating it yields CASSLWGGSPYNEQFF.

The chain employs TRBV5-4 and TRBJ1-6; 8 bases are shared with TRBD1. This CDR3 has 17 residues. CDR1 and CDR2 (germline): SGHNT, YYREEE (reference sequence). Trimming cost V 7 bases and J 9 bases; bases outside gene matches: 18. The CDR3 here is CASGPGQGGRLISPLHF. As DNA, the CDR3 is TGTGCCAGCGGCCCTGGACAGGGAGGGCGCCTAATTTCACCCCTCCACTTT.

The CDR3 is CASNLSRGQETQYF. The DNA for the CDR3 is TGTGCCAGCAATCTAAGTAGGGGCCAAGAGACCCAGTACTTC. This chain connects TRBV6-5 to TRBJ2-5, with D possibly TRBD1 on 5 matching bases. Germline V CDR1 and CDR2: MNHEY, SVGAGI. This CDR3 is 14 amino acids long. Trimming shortened V by 7 bases and J by 1 base, and 13 bases separated the two germline ends.

The chain has TRBV6-2 or TRBV6-3 and TRBJ2-3, with 11 bases lining up with TRBD2. CDR1 is MNHEY and CDR2 is SVGEGT in the germline V gene. CDR3 length: 15 residues. Trimming at V came to 6 bases and at J to 3 bases, leaving 5 bases not matched to a gene. As DNA, the CDR3 is TGTGCCAGCAGCCTAGCGGGAGGTGGTACAGATACGCAGTATTTT. Protein product: CASSLAGGGTDTQYF.

The gene calls are TRBV7-8 and TRBJ2-3, with D uncertain. The germline CDR1 and CDR2 sequences are SGHVS and FQNEAQ. Trimming cost V 3 bases and J 3 bases, with 4 bases left between them. The CDR3 sequence is 12 residues long. This chain's CDR3 is CASSFETDTQYF. The CDR3 nucleotides are TGTGCCAGCAGCTTCGAAACAGATACGCAGTATTTT.

The V call is TRBV10-3, the J call TRBJ2-3, with D possibly matching TRBD1 (7 bases). The CDR3 covers 16 residues. The V and J ends lost 8 bases and 0 bases respectively, with 18 bases between them. CDR1 is ENHRY, CDR2 SYGVKD, per germline. CDR3 region: CAIYGGGTESTDTQYF. The DNA for the CDR3 is TGTGCCATCTACGGAGGCGGGACAGAGAGCACAGATACGCAGTATTTT.